This T cell receptor beta chain originates from a study of identical twins. This clonotype was counted between two and nine times. Its antigen is undetermined. General study results and limits: Conclusions rested on cross-sectional statistics rather than following the same donors. Twin-shared out-of-frame alpha sequences were enriched for low generation probability. The more abundant beta clonotypes in cord blood had fewer insertions, and memory repertoires did not show this.

The cDNA had a unique molecular identifier and a template-switch universal primer site. One entry per CDR3 protein results from TCRdb running MiXCR on the 5' RACE reads. The sample carries about 890,000 distinct CDR3 sequences, more than 9% recorded once. Losses at the gene ends were 7 bases for V and 8 bases for J; bases not matched to a gene: 10. Germline loops: CDR1 MDHEN, CDR2 SYDVKM. The CDR3 has 15 residues. The sample was also reused in another study, on yellow fever vaccine responses in identical twins.

Specimen: PBMCs. The genes are TRBV28 and TRBJ2-1, with 11 bases identical to TRBD1. The TCR originated in a woman younger than 30 in good health. The CDR3 sequence is CASIRGQGARYEQFF. The CDR3 DNA sequence: TGTGCCAGCATCCGCGGACAGGGGGCTAGGTATGAGCAGTTCTTC.